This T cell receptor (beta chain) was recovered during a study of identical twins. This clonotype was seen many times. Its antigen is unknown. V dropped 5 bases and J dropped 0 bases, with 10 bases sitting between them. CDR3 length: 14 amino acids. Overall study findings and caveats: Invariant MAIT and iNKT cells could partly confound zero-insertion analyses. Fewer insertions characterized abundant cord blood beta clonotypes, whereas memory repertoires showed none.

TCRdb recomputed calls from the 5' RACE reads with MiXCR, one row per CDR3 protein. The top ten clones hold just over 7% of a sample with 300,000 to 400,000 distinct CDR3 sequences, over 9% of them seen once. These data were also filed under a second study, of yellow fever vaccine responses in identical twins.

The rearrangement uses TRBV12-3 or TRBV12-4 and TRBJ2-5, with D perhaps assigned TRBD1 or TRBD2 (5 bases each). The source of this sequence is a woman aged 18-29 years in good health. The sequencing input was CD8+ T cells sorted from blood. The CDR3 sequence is CASSPGTYQETQYF. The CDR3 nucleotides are TGTGCCAGCAGTCCCGGGACGTACCAAGAGACCCAGTACTTC.